The clone carrying this T cell receptor beta chain was counted ten times or more. Its antigen is unidentified. The data derive from a study of CD8 T cells in ankylosing spondylitis. Study-level findings and limits: A CD8+ phenotype characterized the disease-linked clones, which were relatively rare in peripheral blood. Blood from ankylosing spondylitis patients appeared to carry a characteristic roughly 8-variant TCR beta motif. Significant enrichment of disease-linked clones was reportedly seen in matched ankylosing spondylitis synovial fluid.

CDR3 length equals 19 residues. V was shortened by 3 bases and J by 1 base, with 21 bases between the two germline ends. CDR1 is MNHEY and CDR2 is SVGAGI in the germline V gene. Making use of molecular barcodes, quantitative 5'-RACE generated TCR beta libraries. TCRdb reprocessed the 5' RACE reads via MiXCR and lists one record per CDR3 protein. The sample lists under 200,000 distinct CDR3 sequences, 9.8% occurring once. The receptor was isolated from a female donor with ankylosing spondylitis or in good health (not recorded which). Input material: blood, either unsorted or a sorted T cell fraction (not recorded which). This chain uses TRBV6-5 with TRBJ2-2, with D perhaps TRBD1 (5 bases). CDR3 DNA sequence: TGTGCCAGCAGTTATCCGAATATCGGAATTGGACAGAACACCGGGGAGCTGTTTTTT. Amino acids: CASSYPNIGIGQNTGELFF.